This T cell receptor beta chain was identified in a study of blood T cell repertoires in COVID-19. Assay: immunoSEQ multiplex PCR; the TCRdb copy retains only in-frame clones and omits some. Among about 480,000 clones listed, roughly nine tenths were seen once. The CDR3 covers 14 residues. V was clipped by 4 bases and J by 5 bases, with 14 bases between them. CDR1 and CDR2 from the germline V gene are SEHNR and FQNEAQ (reference sequence). The TCR was taken from a man between 18 and 29 years old with COVID-19, enrolled during active disease. The chain joins TRBV7-9 to TRBJ2-5; no firm D call. The sample taken for sequencing was peripheral blood. The CDR3 DNA reads TGTGCCAGCAGCTCAGACGGCGGTTGGGAGACCCAGTACTTC. Its translation is CASSSDGGWETQYF.